A selection of T cell receptor beta chains follows, all from one sample in a study of cytomegalovirus exposure and HLA in healthy donors. Libraries were prepared by immunoSEQ multiplex PCR; TCRdb keeps only in-frame clonotypes and omits some of them. This sample has around 150,000 clones, with around 68% found just once. The sequenced sample was PBMCs. The receptor source for this set is a woman aged 40 to 50 in good health and CMV-seropositive. Each CDR3 is given with its conserved first and last residue. The D gene is left open where the match is weak. Clone sizes are given selectively: once, few, many, or a class where the clone is expanded.

clone_size	d_call	j_call	v_call	cdr3_nt	cdr3_aa
NA	TRBD2	TRBJ2-1	TRBV28	TGTGCCAGCAACCCCCTGACTAGCGGGATCCCCAATGAGCAGTTCTTC	CASNPLTSGIPNEQFF
few	NA	TRBJ2-5	TRBV10-3	TGTGCCATCAGTGAGGTTCTTCGAGAGACCCAGTACTTC	CAISEVLRETQYF
NA	NA	TRBJ1-1	TRBV5-5	TGTGCCAGCAGCTGGGGAACAGGGCTGAACACTGAAGCTTTCTTT	CASSWGTGLNTEAFF
NA	TRBD1	TRBJ2-7	TRBV19	TGTGCCAGTAGTCGCTATCGACAGGGTTCAGGCGAGCAGTACTTC	CASSRYRQGSGEQYF
NA	NA	TRBJ1-4	TRBV7-2	TGTGTCAGCAGCTCAGGGGTGGCTAATGAAAAACTGTTTTTT	CVSSSGVANEKLFF
NA	NA	TRBJ2-3	TRBV7-3	TGTGCCAGCAGTTTTTGGGGGGCAGATACGCAGTATTTT	CASSFWGADTQYF
NA	NA	TRBJ1-2	TRBV5-4	TGTGCCAGCAGCTCCATGGGCGACAACGCAGGCACCTTC	CASSSMGDNAGTF
once	NA	TRBJ1-5	TRBV27	TGTGCCAGCAGGACGGGGAATCAGCCCCAGAATTTT	CASRTGNQPQNF
NA	NA	TRBJ1-5	TRBV7-7	TGTGCTAGCAGCTTATTGGGGGCAGAACAGCCCCAGCATTTT	CASSLLGAEQPQHF
NA	NA	TRBJ2-3	TRBV18	TGTGCCAGCTCACCACCGTCAGGGCCCGGGGATACGCAGTATTTT	CASSPPSGPGDTQYF
NA	NA	TRBJ2-7	TRBV7-2	TGTGCCAGCTCGGATCAGGGGATTTACGAGCAGTACTTC	CASSDQGIYEQYF
once	TRBD1	TRBJ1-5	TRBV18	TGTGCCAGCTCGATCGGACAGGGGGACAATCAGCCCCAGCATTTT	CASSIGQGDNQPQHF
once	NA	TRBJ1-3	TRBV7-6	TGTGCCAGCAGCCCGGAGGGCACCGGGAACACCATATATTTT	CASSPEGTGNTIYF
NA	NA	TRBJ2-3	TRBV18	TGTGCCAGCTCACCAACAACAGATACGCAGTATTTT	CASSPTTDTQYF
NA	NA	TRBJ1-1	TRBV6-6	TGTGCCAGCTCCGCAGTGAACACTGAAGCTTTCTTT	CASSAVNTEAFF
once	NA	TRBJ2-7	TRBV6-5	TGTGCCAGCAAGAGGGAAAGGTCCTACGAGCAGTACTTC	CASKRERSYEQYF
NA	TRBD1	TRBJ2-7	TRBV5-4	TGTGCCAGCAGCCGAGACAGGGACGGCGAGCAGTACTTC	CASSRDRDGEQYF
NA	TRBD1	TRBJ2-7	TRBV28	TGTGCCAGCAGGTATTCAGGGGGCCCCTACGAGCAGTACTTC	CASRYSGGPYEQYF
NA	TRBD1	TRBJ1-5	TRBV19	TGTGCCAGTAGCTGGGACAGAGCGTATAGCAATCAGCCCCAGCATTTT	CASSWDRAYSNQPQHF
NA	TRBD2	TRBJ2-7	TRBV2	TGTGCCAGCAGTGACATAGCGGGAGGGCCCTACGAGCAGTACTTC	CASSDIAGGPYEQYF
NA	TRBD1	TRBJ2-7	TRBV7-9	TGTGCCAGCAGCTTCCAGACAGGGATCTACGAGCAGTACTTC	CASSFQTGIYEQYF
NA	NA	TRBJ2-7	TRBV27	TGTGCCAGCAGCCTCCACAGGTCCCTAGTGGAGCAGTACTTC	CASSLHRSLVEQYF
few	TRBD1	TRBJ1-3	TRBV28	TGTGCCAGCAGTCAACCGGGACAGAGCTCTGGAAACACCATATATTTT	CASSQPGQSSGNTIYF
NA	TRBD1	TRBJ1-1	TRBV6-6	TGTGCCAGCAGTGACGGACAGGGGAACACTGAAGCTTTCTTT	CASSDGQGNTEAFF
NA	NA	TRBJ1-2	TRBV18	TGTGCCAGCTCACCACCGGGGAGGGTACACTACCCCTTC	CASSPPGRVHYPF
NA	TRBD1	TRBJ1-1	TRBV6-5	TGTGCCAGCAGCCCTGGGACAGGGAGGGCCACTGAAGCTTTCTTT	CASSPGTGRATEAFF
once	NA	TRBJ1-4	TRBV5-1	TGCGCCAGCAGCTTGAGTGGGCTTAATGAAAAACTGTTTTTT	CASSLSGLNEKLFF
few	TRBD2	TRBJ2-7	TRBV18	TGTGCCAGCTCACTACGGGTCGCCGGGACTAGCGGAAAGAAGCAGTACTTC	CASSLRVAGTSGKKQYF
NA	NA	TRBJ2-3	TRBV5-4	TGTGCCAGCCTTTCCCCTAGCACAGATACGCAGTATTTT	CASLSPSTDTQYF
NA	NA	TRBJ1-1	TRBV19	TGTGCCAGTAGTGAGCAGGGGACCACTGAAGCTTTCTTT	CASSEQGTTEAFF
once	TRBD2	TRBJ2-1	TRBV28	TGTGCCAGCAGCTCGAGACTAGCGGGTAACTACAATGAGCAGTTCTTC	CASSSRLAGNYNEQFF
few	NA	TRBJ1-4	TRBV9	TGTGCCAGCAGCGTGCTGGAGACAGGAAAACTGTTTTTT	CASSVLETGKLFF
NA	NA	TRBJ1-2	TRBV20-1	TGCAGTGCTAGAGAGGAGGGTGGCTACACCTTC	CSAREEGGYTF
once	NA	TRBJ2-5	TRBV18	TGTGCCAGCTCACCACCGTCTACCGGGGAGACCCAGTACTTC	CASSPPSTGETQYF
NA	NA	TRBJ1-2	TRBV7-3	TGTGCCGGCGGAATCACCGGGGGGCAAAACTATGGCTACACCTTC	CAGGITGGQNYGYTF
few	TRBD1	TRBJ2-4	TRBV6-1	TGTGCCAGCAGGCGACAGGGGGCGGGGGGAAACATTCAGTACTTC	CASRRQGAGGNIQYF
NA	TRBD2	TRBJ2-1	TRBV6-5	TGTGCCAGCAGTGGACGACTAGCGGGCGAGCAGTTCTTC	CASSGRLAGEQFF